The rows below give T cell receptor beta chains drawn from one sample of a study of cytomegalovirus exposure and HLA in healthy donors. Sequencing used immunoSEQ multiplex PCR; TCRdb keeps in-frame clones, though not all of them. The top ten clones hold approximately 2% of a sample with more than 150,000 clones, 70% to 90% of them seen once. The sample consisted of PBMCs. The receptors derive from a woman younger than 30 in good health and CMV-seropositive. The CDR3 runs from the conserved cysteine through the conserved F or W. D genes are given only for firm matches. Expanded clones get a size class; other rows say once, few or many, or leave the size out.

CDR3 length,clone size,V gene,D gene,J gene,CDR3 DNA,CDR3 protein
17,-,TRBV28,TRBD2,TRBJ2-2,TGTGCCAGCAGTTTAATCCTACTAGCGGGGTTCACCGGGGAGCTGTTTTTT,CASSLILLAGFTGELFF
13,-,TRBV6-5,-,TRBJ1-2,TGTGCCAGCAGTTCCGGACAGCCCTATGGCTACACCTTC,CASSSGQPYGYTF
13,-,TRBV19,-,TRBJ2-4,TGTGCCAGTAGTACACATACCAAAAACATTCAGTACTTC,CASSTHTKNIQYF
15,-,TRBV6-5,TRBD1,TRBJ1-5,TGTGCCAGCAGTTACTCTCCGGACAGGGATCAGCCCCAGCATTTT,CASSYSPDRDQPQHF
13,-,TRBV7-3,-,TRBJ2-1,TGTGCCAGCAGCTTTCGTCCCCGGGAAGAGCAGTTCTTC,CASSFRPREEQFF
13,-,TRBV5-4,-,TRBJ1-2,TGTGCCAGCAGCTCATCCTTAGCAGGGGGCTACACCTTC,CASSSSLAGGYTF
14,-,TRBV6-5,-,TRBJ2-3,TGTGCCAGCAGGCCCGGACAGCACACAGATACGCAGTATTTT,CASRPGQHTDTQYF
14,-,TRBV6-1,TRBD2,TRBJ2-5,TGTGCCAGCATAGCGGGGGGCCCGCAAGAGACCCAGTACTTC,CASIAGGPQETQYF
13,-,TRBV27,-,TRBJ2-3,TGTGCCAGCAGCCACCAGAGCACAGATACGCAGTATTTT,CASSHQSTDTQYF
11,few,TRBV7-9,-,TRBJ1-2,TGTGCCAGCAGCTCCTACTATGGCTACACCTTC,CASSSYYGYTF
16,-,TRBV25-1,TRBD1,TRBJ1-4,TGTGCCAGCAGTGACCACACAGGGGGCGGGGGTGAAAAACTGTTTTTT,CASSDHTGGGGEKLFF
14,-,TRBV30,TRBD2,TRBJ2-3,TGTGCCTGGAACTTAGCGGGGGGGTCAGATACGCAGTATTTT,CAWNLAGGSDTQYF
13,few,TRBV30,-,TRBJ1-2,TGTGCCTGGAATCCGGCGGCAGACTATGGCTACACCTTC,CAWNPAADYGYTF
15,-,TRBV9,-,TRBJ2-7,TGTGCCAGCAGCTTGGGACTGGGTAATGCCTACGAGCAGTACTTC,CASSLGLGNAYEQYF
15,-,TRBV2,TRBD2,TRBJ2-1,TGTGCCAGCACCCTCGAGGGCGGGGGGAACAATGAGCAGTTCTTC,CASTLEGGGNNEQFF
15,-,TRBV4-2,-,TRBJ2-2,TGTGCCAGCAGCCAAGAGAGGGGGGGGACCGGGGAGCTGTTTTTT,CASSQERGGTGELFF
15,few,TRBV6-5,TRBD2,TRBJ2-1,TGTGCCAGCAGCCTGGGACTAGCGGGGGGGCTTGAGCAGTTCTTC,CASSLGLAGGLEQFF
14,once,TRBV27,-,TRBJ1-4,TGTGCCAGCAAGAGCGGGGCAGAGAATGAAAAACTGTTTTTT,CASKSGAENEKLFF
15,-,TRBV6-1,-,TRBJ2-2,TGTGCCAGCAGTGGATACTCTAGCCCCACCGGGGAGCTGTTTTTT,CASSGYSSPTGELFF
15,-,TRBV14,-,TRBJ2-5,TGTGCCAGCAGCCAAGATCAGGGCGGTCCAGAGACCCAGTACTTC,CASSQDQGGPETQYF
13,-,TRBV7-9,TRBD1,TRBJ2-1,TGTGCCAGCAGCTTTTTACAGGGGCCCGAGCAGTTCTTC,CASSFLQGPEQFF
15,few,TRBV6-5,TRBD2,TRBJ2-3,TGTGCCAGCAGTTACGAAGCGGGGGCCACAGATACGCAGTATTTT,CASSYEAGATDTQYF
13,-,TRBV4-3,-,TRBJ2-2,TGCGCCAGCAGCCAACGGGTTGACGGGGAGCTGTTTTTT,CASSQRVDGELFF
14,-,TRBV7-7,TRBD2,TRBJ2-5,TGTGCCAGCAGCCCTACCGGACTAGCGGAGACCCAGTACTTC,CASSPTGLAETQYF